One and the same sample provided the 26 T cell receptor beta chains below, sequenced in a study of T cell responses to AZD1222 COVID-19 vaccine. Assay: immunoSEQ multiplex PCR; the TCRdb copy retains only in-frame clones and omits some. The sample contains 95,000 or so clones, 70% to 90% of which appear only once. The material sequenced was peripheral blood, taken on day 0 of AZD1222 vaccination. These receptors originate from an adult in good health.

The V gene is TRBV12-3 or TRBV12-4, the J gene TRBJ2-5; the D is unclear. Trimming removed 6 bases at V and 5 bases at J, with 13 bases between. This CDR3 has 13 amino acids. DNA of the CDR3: TGTGCCAGCAGGGGGTCAAGTGGCGAGACCCAGTACTTC. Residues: CASRGSSGETQYF.

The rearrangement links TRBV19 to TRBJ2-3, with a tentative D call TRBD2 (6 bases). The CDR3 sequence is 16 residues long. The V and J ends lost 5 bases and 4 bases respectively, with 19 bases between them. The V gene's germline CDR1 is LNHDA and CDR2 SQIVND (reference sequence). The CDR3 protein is CASSPHRRGLSDTQYF. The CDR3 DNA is TGTGCCAGTAGTCCCCACCGGCGGGGACTCTCAGATACGCAGTATTTT.

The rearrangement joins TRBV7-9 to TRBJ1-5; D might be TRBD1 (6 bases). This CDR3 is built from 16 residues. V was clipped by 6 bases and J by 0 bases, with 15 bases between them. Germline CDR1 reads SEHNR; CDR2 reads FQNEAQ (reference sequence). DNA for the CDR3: TGTGCCAGCAGTATCAGACAGGAGAATAGCAATCAGCCCCAGCATTTT. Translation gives CASSIRQENSNQPQHF.

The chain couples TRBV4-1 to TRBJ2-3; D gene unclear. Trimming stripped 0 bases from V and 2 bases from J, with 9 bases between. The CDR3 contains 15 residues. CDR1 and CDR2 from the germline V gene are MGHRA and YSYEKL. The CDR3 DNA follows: TGCGCCAGCAGCCAAGATAGTGGGCCCACAGATACGCAGTATTTT. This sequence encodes CASSQDSGPTDTQYF.

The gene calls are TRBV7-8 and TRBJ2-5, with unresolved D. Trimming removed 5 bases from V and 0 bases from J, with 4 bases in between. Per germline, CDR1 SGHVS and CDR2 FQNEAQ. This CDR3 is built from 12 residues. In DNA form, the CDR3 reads TGTGCCAGCAGCCCGTACCAAGAGACCCAGTACTTC. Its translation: CASSPYQETQYF.

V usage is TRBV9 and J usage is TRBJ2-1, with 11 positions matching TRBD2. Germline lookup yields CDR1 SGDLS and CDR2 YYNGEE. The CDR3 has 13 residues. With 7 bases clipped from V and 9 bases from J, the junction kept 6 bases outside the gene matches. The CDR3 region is CASDSGGALEQFF. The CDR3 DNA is TGTGCCAGCGATAGCGGGGGGGCACTTGAGCAGTTCTTC.

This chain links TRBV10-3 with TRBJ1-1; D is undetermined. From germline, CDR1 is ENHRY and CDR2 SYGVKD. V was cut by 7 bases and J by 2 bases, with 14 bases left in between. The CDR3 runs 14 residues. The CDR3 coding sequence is TGTGCCATCAAACACGAAACAGTCAACACTGAAGCTTTCTTT. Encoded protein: CAIKHETVNTEAFF.

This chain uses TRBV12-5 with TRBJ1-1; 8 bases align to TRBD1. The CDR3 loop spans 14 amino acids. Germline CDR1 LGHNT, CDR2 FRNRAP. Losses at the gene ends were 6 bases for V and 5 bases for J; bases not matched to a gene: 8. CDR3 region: CASGLGQGRTEAFF. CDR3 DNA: TGTGCTAGTGGACTTGGACAGGGCAGAACTGAAGCTTTCTTT.

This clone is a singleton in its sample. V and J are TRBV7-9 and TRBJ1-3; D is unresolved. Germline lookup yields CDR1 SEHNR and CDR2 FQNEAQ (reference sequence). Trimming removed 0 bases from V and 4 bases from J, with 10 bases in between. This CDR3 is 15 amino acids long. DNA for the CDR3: TGTGCCAGCAGCTTAGCCCACGTAACGGGAAACACCATATATTTT. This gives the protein CASSLAHVTGNTIYF.

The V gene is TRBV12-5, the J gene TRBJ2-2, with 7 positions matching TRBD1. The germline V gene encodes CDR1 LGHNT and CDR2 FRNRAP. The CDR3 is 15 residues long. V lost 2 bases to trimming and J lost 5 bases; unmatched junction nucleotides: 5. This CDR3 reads CASGLSAGGTGELFF. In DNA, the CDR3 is TGTGCTAGTGGTTTGTCGGCAGGGGGTACCGGGGAGCTGTTTTTT.

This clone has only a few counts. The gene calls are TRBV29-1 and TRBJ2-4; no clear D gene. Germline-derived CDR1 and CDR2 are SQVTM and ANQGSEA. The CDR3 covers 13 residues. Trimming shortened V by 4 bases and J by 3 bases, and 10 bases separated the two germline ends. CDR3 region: CSVAPSGKNIQYF. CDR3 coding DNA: TGCAGCGTTGCCCCATCAGGCAAAAACATTCAGTACTTC. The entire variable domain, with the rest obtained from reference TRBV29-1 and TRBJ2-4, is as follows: SAVISQKPSRDICQRGTSLTIQCQVDSQVTMMFWYRQQPGQSLTLIATANQGSEATYESGFVIDKFPISRPNLTFSTLTVSNMSPEDSSIYLCSVAPSGKNIQYFGAGTRLSVL.

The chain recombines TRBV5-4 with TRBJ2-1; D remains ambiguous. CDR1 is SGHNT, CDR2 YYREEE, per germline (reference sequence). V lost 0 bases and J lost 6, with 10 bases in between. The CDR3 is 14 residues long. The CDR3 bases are TGTGCCAGCAGCTTGGTAGGGCAGCTCAATGAGCAGTTCTTC. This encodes CASSLVGQLNEQFF.

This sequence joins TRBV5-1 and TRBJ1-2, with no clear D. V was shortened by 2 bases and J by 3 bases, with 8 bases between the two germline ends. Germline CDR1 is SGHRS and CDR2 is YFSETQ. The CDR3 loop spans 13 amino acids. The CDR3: CASSFTGDYGYTF. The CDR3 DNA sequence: TGCGCCAGCAGCTTCACCGGGGACTATGGCTACACCTTC.

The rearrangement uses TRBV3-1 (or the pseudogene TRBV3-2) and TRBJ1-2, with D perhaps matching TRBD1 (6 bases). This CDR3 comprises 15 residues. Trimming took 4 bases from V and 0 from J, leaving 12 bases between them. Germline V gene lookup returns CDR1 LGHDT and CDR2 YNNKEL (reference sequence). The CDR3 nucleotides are TGTGCCAGCAGCCGACGGGACACCTCTAACTATGGCTACACCTTC. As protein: CASSRRDTSNYGYTF.

The CDR3 is CASSFYNEVDYGYTF. As DNA, the CDR3 is TGTGCCAGCAGCTTTTACAACGAAGTTGACTATGGCTACACCTTC. The genes are TRBV5-6 and TRBJ1-2, with unresolved D. V was shortened by 2 bases and J by 3 bases, with 14 bases between the two germline ends. The CDR3 spans 15 residues. Germline CDR1 reads SGHDT; CDR2 reads YYEEEE.

CDR3 nucleotides: TGTGCCACCAGCAGGGACATGAATAATTCACCCCTCCACTTT. Its protein product is CATSRDMNNSPLHF. This chain links TRBV15 with TRBJ1-6; a possible D gene is TRBD1 (5 bases). The length of the CDR3 is 14 residues. The ends were cut back, 3 bases at V and 5 bases at J, with 8 bases in the middle. Germline CDR1 is LNHNV and CDR2 is YYDKDF (reference sequence).

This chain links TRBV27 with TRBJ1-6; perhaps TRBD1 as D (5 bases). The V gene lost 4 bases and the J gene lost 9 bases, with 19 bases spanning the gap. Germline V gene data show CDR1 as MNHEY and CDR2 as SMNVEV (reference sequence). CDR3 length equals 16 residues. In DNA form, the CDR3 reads TGTGCCAGCAGTTCCCTCGGGGGGATCTCAGGTTCACCCCTCCACTTT. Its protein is CASSSLGGISGSPLHF.

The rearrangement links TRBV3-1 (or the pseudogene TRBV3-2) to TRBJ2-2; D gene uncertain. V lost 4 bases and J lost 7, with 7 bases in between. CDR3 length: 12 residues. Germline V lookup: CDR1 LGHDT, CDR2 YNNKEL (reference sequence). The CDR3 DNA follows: TGTGCCAGCAGCCCTCTGGTCGGGGAGCTGTTTTTT. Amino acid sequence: CASSPLVGELFF.

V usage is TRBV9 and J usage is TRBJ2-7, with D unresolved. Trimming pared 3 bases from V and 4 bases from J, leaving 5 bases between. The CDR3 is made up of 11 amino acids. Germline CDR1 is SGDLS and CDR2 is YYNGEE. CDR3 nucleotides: TGTGCCAGCAGCGAAGGATACGAGCAGTACTTC. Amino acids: CASSEGYEQYF.

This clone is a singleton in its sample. The CDR3 region has the DNA TGTGCCAGCAGCTTATACAGGGCGGGAGGAAACACCATATATTTT. As protein: CASSLYRAGGNTIYF. V usage is TRBV11-3 and J usage is TRBJ1-3, with TRBD1 as a possible D gene (6 bases). The CDR3 is made up of 15 amino acids. The germline CDR1 and CDR2 sequences are SGHNT and YENEEA. V was shortened by 2 bases and J by 4 bases, with 12 bases between the two germline ends.

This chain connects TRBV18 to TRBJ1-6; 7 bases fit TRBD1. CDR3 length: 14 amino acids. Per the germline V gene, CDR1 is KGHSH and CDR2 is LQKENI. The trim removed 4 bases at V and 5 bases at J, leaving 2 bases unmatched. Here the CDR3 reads CASSRDSNNSPLHF. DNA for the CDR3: TGTGCCAGCTCACGGGACAGTAATAATTCACCCCTCCACTTT.

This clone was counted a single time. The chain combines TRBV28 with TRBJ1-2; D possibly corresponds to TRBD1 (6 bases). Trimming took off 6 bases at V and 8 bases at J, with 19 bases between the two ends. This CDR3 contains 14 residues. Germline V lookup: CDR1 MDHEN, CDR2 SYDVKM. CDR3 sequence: CASSPSGGAGGYTF. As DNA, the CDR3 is TGTGCCAGCAGCCCCTCTGGGGGCGCAGGAGGCTACACCTTC.

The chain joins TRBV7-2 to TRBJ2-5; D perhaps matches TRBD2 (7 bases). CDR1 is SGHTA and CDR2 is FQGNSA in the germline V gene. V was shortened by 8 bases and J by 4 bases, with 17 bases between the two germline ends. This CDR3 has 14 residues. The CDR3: CASSSGGPGETQYF. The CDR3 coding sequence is TGTGCCAGCTCCTCCGGGGGGCCAGGAGAGACCCAGTACTTC.

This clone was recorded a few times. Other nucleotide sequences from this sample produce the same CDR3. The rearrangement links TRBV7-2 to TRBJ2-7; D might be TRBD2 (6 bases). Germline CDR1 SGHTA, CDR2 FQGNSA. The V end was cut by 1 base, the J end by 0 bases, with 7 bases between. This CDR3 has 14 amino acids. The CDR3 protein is CASSLVGGSYEQYF. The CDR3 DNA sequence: TGTGCCAGCAGCTTAGTGGGGGGCTCCTACGAGCAGTACTTC.

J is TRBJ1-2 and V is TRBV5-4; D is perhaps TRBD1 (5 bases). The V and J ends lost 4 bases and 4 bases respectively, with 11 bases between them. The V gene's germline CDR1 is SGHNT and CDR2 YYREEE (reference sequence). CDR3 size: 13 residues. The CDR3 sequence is CASSQDGAYGYTF. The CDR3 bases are TGTGCCAGCAGCCAGGACGGGGCCTATGGCTACACCTTC.

CDR3 nucleotides: TGCGCCAGTCGGGGACTAGCGGGGGCCCGGGGCTCCTACGAGCAGTACTTC. Protein product: CASRGLAGARGSYEQYF. This rearrangement joins TRBV5-1 to TRBJ2-7; 14 bases match TRBD2. Trimming took 8 bases from V and 0 from J; bases not matched to a gene: 10. Germline V lookup: CDR1 SGHRS, CDR2 YFSETQ. The CDR3 sequence is 17 residues long.